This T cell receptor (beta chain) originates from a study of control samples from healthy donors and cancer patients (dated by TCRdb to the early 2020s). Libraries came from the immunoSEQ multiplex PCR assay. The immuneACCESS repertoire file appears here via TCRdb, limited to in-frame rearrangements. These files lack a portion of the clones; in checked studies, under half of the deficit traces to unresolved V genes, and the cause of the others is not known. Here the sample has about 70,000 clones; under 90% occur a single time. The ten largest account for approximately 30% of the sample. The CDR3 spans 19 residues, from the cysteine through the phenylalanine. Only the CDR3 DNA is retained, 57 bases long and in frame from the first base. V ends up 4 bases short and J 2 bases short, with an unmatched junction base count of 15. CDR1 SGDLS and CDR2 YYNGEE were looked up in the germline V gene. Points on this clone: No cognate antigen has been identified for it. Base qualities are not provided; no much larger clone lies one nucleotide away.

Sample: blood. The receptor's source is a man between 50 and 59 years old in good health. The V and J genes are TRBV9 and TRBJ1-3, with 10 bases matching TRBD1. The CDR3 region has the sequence CASSLSGTGVNKAGNTIYF. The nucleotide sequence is TGTGCCAGCAGCTTATCCGGGACAGGGGTCAATAAAGCTGGAAACACCATATATTTT.